These 19 T cell receptor beta chains share one sample of origin, sequenced in a study of cytomegalovirus exposure and HLA in healthy donors. The PCR made use of 60 Vbeta and 13 Jbeta primers. The data were produced by immunoSEQ multiplex PCR, yet TCRdb's version contains in-frame clones alone and is incomplete. The sample holds approximately 120,000 clones. The sample consisted of PBMCs. The receptors come from a man younger than 40 in good health and CMV-seronegative.

The chain uses TRBV29-1 and TRBJ2-1; the match to TRBD2 covers 7 bases. Germline CDR1 and CDR2: SQVTM and ANQGSEA. The junction had 22 bases not matched to a gene; V was cut back by 4 bases and J by 7 bases. This CDR3 spans 18 amino acids. DNA of the CDR3: TGCAGCGTTGGACTGGGGGGGGAAAGGGCAGGTTTATGGAATGAGCAGTTCTTC. This encodes CSVGLGGERAGLWNEQFF.

The genes are TRBV7-9 and TRBJ2-5; tentatively, D is TRBD2 (6 bases). This CDR3 is built from 16 residues. With 4 bases removed from V and 5 bases from J, the gap between germline ends came to 20 bases. Germline loops: CDR1 SEHNR, CDR2 FQNEAQ (reference sequence). The CDR3 reads CASSSGTPPRGETQYF. CDR3 nucleotides: TGTGCCAGCAGCTCCGGTACCCCCCCCCGGGGGGAGACCCAGTACTTC. Based on the CDR3 plus reference TRBV7-9 and TRBJ2-5, the full variable domain is DTGVSQNPRHKITKRGQNVTFRCDPISEHNRLYWYRQTLGQGPEFLTYFQNEAQLEKSRLLSDRFSAERPKGSFSTLEIQRTEQGDSAMYLCASSSGTPPRGETQYFGPGTRLLVL.

The V gene is TRBV9, the J gene TRBJ2-3; 10 positions match TRBD2. With V trimmed by 0 bases and J by 5 bases, 3 bases remained unmatched. This CDR3 is built from 15 residues. The V gene's germline CDR1 is SGDLS and CDR2 YYNGEE. CDR3 in DNA: TGTGCCAGCAGCGTAGAGGCTAGCGGGAGAGATACGCAGTATTTT. It specifies CASSVEASGRDTQYF.

The rearrangement links TRBV29-1 to TRBJ2-7; 11 nucleotides match TRBD2. The CDR3 totals 13 residues. With V trimmed by 6 bases and J by 4 bases, 5 bases remained unmatched. Germline loops: CDR1 SQVTM, CDR2 ANQGSEA. CDR3 nucleotides: TGCAGCGTGGGGGGACTAGCGGTATACGAGCAGTACTTC. Translated, it gives CSVGGLAVYEQYF.

The chain links TRBV27 to TRBJ2-1; D is undetermined. Trimming took 4 bases from V and 12 from J, leaving 16 bases between them. Germline loops: CDR1 MNHEY, CDR2 SMNVEV (reference sequence). This CDR3 is built from 13 residues. CDR3 sequence (DNA): TGTGCCAGCAGTTCCGCCGGGTCCGGCGGGCAGTTCTTC. This encodes CASSSAGSGGQFF.

This sequence joins TRBV5-1 and TRBJ2-5, with 7 bases identical to TRBD1. Germline V gene data show CDR1 as SGHRS and CDR2 as YFSETQ. This CDR3 contains 16 residues. Germline trimming cut 1 base from V and 5 bases from J; bases unmatched to any gene: 11. The CDR3 DNA reads TGCGCCAGCAGCTTGCAGGGGCAGGGGGTCGGGGAGACCCAGTACTTC. Translation: CASSLQGQGVGETQYF.

The chain carries TRBV7-9 and TRBJ2-7; D may be TRBD2 (5 bases). The ends were cut back, 3 bases at V and 3 bases at J, with 12 bases in the middle. CDR1 is SEHNR and CDR2 is FQNEAQ in the germline V gene (reference sequence). The CDR3 totals 14 residues. CDR3 residues: CASSLDSTYYEQYF. The CDR3 nucleotides read TGTGCCAGCAGCTTGGACTCCACCTACTACGAGCAGTACTTC.

V and J are TRBV6-6 and TRBJ2-1; TRBD2 is a possible D gene (5 bases). Germline V CDR1 and CDR2: MNHNY, SVGAGI (reference sequence). V lost 4 bases, J lost 5 bases, and 9 bases lay in between. The CDR3 loop spans 13 amino acids. The CDR3 DNA reads as TGTGCCAGCAGTTCGACGGAGGACAATGAGCAGTTCTTC. It encodes CASSSTEDNEQFF.

Here the CDR3 reads CASSQLPDRGLYEQYF. As DNA, the CDR3 is TGCGCCAGCAGTCAATTACCCGACAGGGGGCTCTACGAGCAGTACTTC. The chain combines TRBV23-1 with TRBJ2-7, with 10 bases matching TRBD1. TRBV23-1 has ORF status, its function being uncertain. The CDR3 is 16 amino acids. Trimming removed 1 base from V and 3 bases from J; junction bases left unmatched: 6.

The V gene is TRBV5-1, the J gene TRBJ1-1, with TRBD1 as a possible D gene (5 bases). V lost 1 base and J 1 base, leaving 14 bases between the germline ends. This CDR3 region has 16 residues. Germline CDR1 and CDR2: SGHRS and YFSETQ. The CDR3 loop reads CASSLLAAGPNTEAFF. CDR3 in DNA: TGCGCCAGCAGCTTGCTAGCGGCGGGACCGAACACTGAAGCTTTCTTT.

The V gene is TRBV11-2, the J gene TRBJ2-3, with D tentatively TRBD1 (6 bases). CDR3 length: 14 amino acids. The V gene's germline CDR1 is SGHAT and CDR2 FQNNGV. Deletions cut 3 bases from V and 1 base from J, with 8 bases between. In nucleotides, the CDR3 is TGTGCCAGCAGCTTTGGGGGCCGCACAGATACGCAGTATTTT. Protein: CASSFGGRTDTQYF.

This rearrangement joins TRBV29-1 to TRBJ1-2; unclear D gene. The ends were cut back, 7 bases at V and 5 bases at J, with 14 bases in the middle. The CDR3 is made up of 12 amino acids. Germline loops: CDR1 SQVTM, CDR2 ANQGSEA. The CDR3 nucleotides read TGCAGCGGATTTAAGAACGAGTATGGCTACACCTTC. Translation: CSGFKNEYGYTF.

This chain links TRBV5-4 with TRBJ2-7; 10 bases map to TRBD1. The CDR3 is 15 amino acids. Germline trimming cut 4 bases from V and 5 bases from J; bases unmatched to any gene: 9. Germline assignment: CDR1 SGHNT and CDR2 YYREEE (reference sequence). The CDR3 region has the DNA TGTGCCAGCAGCCGTTTGAGGGACAGGGGAGACGAGCAGTACTTC. Protein: CASSRLRDRGDEQYF.

V and J are TRBV27 and TRBJ2-7; TRBD2 might be the D (5 bases). The CDR3 contains 15 residues. The germline V gene encodes CDR1 MNHEY and CDR2 SMNVEV (reference sequence). Trimming left V 4 bases short and J 5 bases short, with 18 bases between. In DNA form, the CDR3 reads TGTGCCAGCAGTTCCCCCCGGGGAATGAGGGACGAGCAGTACTTC. Protein sequence: CASSSPRGMRDEQYF.

The chain is built from TRBV5-6 and TRBJ2-7; 7 bases are shared with TRBD1. V shed 4 bases and J 3 bases; nucleotides not matched to a gene: 10. CDR3 size: 15 residues. CDR1 and CDR2 (germline): SGHDT, YYEEEE. The CDR3 DNA reads as TGTGCCAGCAGCGGCCGACAGGGACCCCTCTACGAGCAGTACTTC. Translated, it gives CASSGRQGPLYEQYF.

The rearrangement links TRBV25-1 to TRBJ1-4; D perhaps matches TRBD1 (5 bases). Germline V gene sequence: CDR1 MGHDK, CDR2 SYGVNS. This CDR3 contains 16 residues. V shed 0 bases and J shed 7 bases, with 15 bases lying between them. CDR3: CASSEYVGGGSEKLFF. CDR3 coding DNA: TGTGCCAGCAGTGAATATGTGGGGGGGGGTAGTGAAAAACTGTTTTTT.

The chain combines TRBV28 with TRBJ1-1; D unclear. The V gene's germline CDR1 is MDHEN and CDR2 SYDVKM. Trimming took off 3 bases at V and 10 bases at J, with 9 bases between the two ends. This CDR3 is 11 amino acids long. CDR3 sequence (DNA): TGTGCCAGCAGTTTGGAGGGCGGAGCTTTCTTT. As protein: CASSLEGGAFF. Full variable domain (outside the CDR3, taken from reference TRBV28 and TRBJ1-1): DVKVTQSSRYLVKRTGEKVFLECVQDMDHENMFWYRQDPGLGLRLIYFSYDVKMKEKGDIPEGYSVSREKKERFSLILESASTNQTSMYLCASSLEGGAFFGQGTRLTVV.

The chain is built from TRBV7-3 and TRBJ2-6, with D unclear. V dropped 4 bases and J dropped 1 base, with 17 bases sitting between them. The CDR3 consists of 18 residues. Per germline, CDR1 SGHTA and CDR2 FQGTGA. The CDR3 coding sequence is TGTGCCAGCAGCTCTACCGGGTCGAGGTGGTCTGGGGCCAACGTCCTGACTTTC. This gives the protein CASSSTGSRWSGANVLTF.

This chain joins TRBV4-2 and TRBJ2-7; 13 bases agree with TRBD2. J gave up 6 bases and V 5 bases, and 7 bases lay outside the gene matches. The CDR3 extends over 15 amino acids. The V gene's germline CDR1 is LGHNA and CDR2 YNFKEQ. The CDR3 loop is CASSELAGGISEQYF. Written as DNA, the CDR3 is TGTGCCAGCAGCGAACTAGCGGGAGGGATCAGCGAGCAGTACTTC.